Below are 14 T cell receptor beta chains sequenced from a single sample in a study of T cells expressing NK-cell markers (dated by TCRdb to between 2020 and 2021). Library construction relied on 5' RACE. The data were produced on an Illumina HiSeq 2000. TCRdb reprocessed the reads and lists each CDR3 protein sequence as a single entry, with no DNA. The sample's table lists a count of 5,500 to 7,500 distinct CDR3 sequences. The top ten constitute about 60% of the sample. The source material was blood T cells: a sorted CD56 or NKG2C T cell subset, CD4+ or CD8+ T cells, or bulk PBMC T cells (not recorded which). The receptors derive from a man between 18 and 69 years old in good health.

The chain combines TRBV20-1 with TRBJ2-7; TCRdb proposes TRBD1, but this gene call is untestable without DNA. The CDR3 is 15 residues long. Per germline, CDR1 DFQATT and CDR2 SNEGSKA (reference sequence). CDR3: CSAKNHRGRKYEQYF.

The chain uses TRBV6-1 and TRBJ2-3; absent DNA, TCRdb's TRBD2 call cannot be checked. CDR3 length equals 17 residues. Germline assignment: CDR1 MNHNS and CDR2 SASEGT. This chain's CDR3 is CASSEASGGPGTDTQYF.

The chain links TRBV20-1 to TRBJ2-7; TCRdb's D gene call, TRBD1, goes unchecked for lack of DNA. CDR3 size: 15 residues. Germline V CDR1 and CDR2: DFQATT, SNEGSKA (reference sequence). Here the CDR3 reads CSARDSGREAYEQYF.

The J gene is TRBJ2-1, the V gene TRBV20-1; TCRdb reports TRBD1, a call that lacks DNA to check it against. CDR3 length: 13 amino acids. In germline, CDR1 is DFQATT, CDR2 SNEGSKA (reference sequence). CDR3 protein: CSASDREWNEQFF.

This clonotype is classed as medium-sized by frequency. The genes are TRBV2 and TRBJ2-1; TCRdb calls TRBD2, which cannot be checked without DNA. The germline gives CDR1 SNHLY, CDR2 FYNNEI. The CDR3 extends over 16 amino acids. The CDR3 loop is CASSGRTSGGENEQFF.

By frequency, this clonotype registers medium-sized (0.01 to 0.1%). The chain has TRBV20-1 and TRBJ2-5; TCRdb outputs TRBD1, but without DNA this stays unchecked. Germline V CDR1 and CDR2: DFQATT, SNEGSKA (reference sequence). This CDR3 is 20 amino acids long. CDR3 sequence: CSARLLDRGKGGGPAETQYF.

According to its frequency, this clonotype is medium-sized (0.01 to 0.1%). The chain is built from TRBV2 and TRBJ2-1; TCRdb's assignment of TRBD2 cannot be checked, as there is no DNA. This CDR3 spans 18 amino acids. Looked up from germline, CDR1 is SNHLY and CDR2 is FYNNEI. CDR3 residues: CASSDPGTSGGATDEQFF.

The V call is TRBV6-4, the J call TRBJ2-2; with no DNA, the TCRdb D assignment of TRBD2 cannot be verified. Germline V gene sequence: CDR1 MRHNA, CDR2 SNTAGT. This CDR3 is built from 15 residues. The CDR3 reads CASSPTEGDAGELFF.

The chain employs TRBV29-1 and TRBJ2-1. This CDR3 spans 11 amino acids. Germline V gene sequence: CDR1 SQVTM, CDR2 ANQGSEA. The CDR3 sequence: CSVTVYNEQFF.

The V and J genes are TRBV20-1 and TRBJ1-1; the D gene TCRdb calls, TRBD1, cannot be checked with no DNA. The CDR3 sequence is 13 residues long. Germline CDR1 is DFQATT and CDR2 is SNEGSKA (reference sequence). The CDR3 sequence: CSARGRDVTEAFF.

The V call is TRBV5-1, the J call TRBJ2-5; the TCRdb call, TRBD2, lacks DNA for checking. CDR3 length: 15 amino acids. The V gene's germline CDR1 is SGHRS and CDR2 YFSETQ. The CDR3 spells CATRTSGAPGETQYF.

Considering frequency, this clonotype is medium-sized. V is TRBV20-1 and J is TRBJ2-1; the TCRdb D gene call, TRBD1, has no DNA to confirm it. This CDR3 spans 14 amino acids. Per germline, CDR1 DFQATT and CDR2 SNEGSKA (reference sequence). The CDR3 here is CSARDGGGYNEQFF.

This chain links TRBV20-1 with TRBJ2-7. From germline, CDR1 is DFQATT and CDR2 SNEGSKA (reference sequence). The CDR3 consists of 12 residues. The CDR3 protein is CSARELEYEQYF.

This sequence joins TRBV7-9 and TRBJ2-7; TCRdb's D call of TRBD1 is untestable without DNA. Looked up from germline, CDR1 is SEHNR and CDR2 is FQNEAQ (reference sequence). The CDR3 covers 15 residues. CDR3 sequence reads: CASSHPGHRPYEQYF.